This T cell receptor beta chain comes out of a study of T cell responses to AZD1222 COVID-19 vaccine. Study-wide findings and caveats: The donors showed a predominance of white British ancestry and of females, with possible underestimation of clonal diversity. Baseline seropositivity occurred in only six or seven AZD1222 recipients.

As concerns this clone: Its antigen is unknown.

The method was immunoSEQ multiplex PCR; TCRdb's version includes in-frame clones alone and lacks a portion of them. The data hold tens of thousands of clones, with 80% to 90% observed a single time. Germline lookup yields CDR1 MNHEY and CDR2 SVGAGI. This CDR3 contains 15 residues. The ends were cut back, 0 bases at V and 4 bases at J, with 12 bases in the middle. The chain couples TRBV6-5 to TRBJ1-2; D is perhaps TRBD1 (6 bases). The sequence was collected from an adult who received the AZD1222 COVID-19 vaccine. The specimen was peripheral blood, collected 28 days after the second AZD1222 dose. The CDR3 is CASSYSKQGLYGYTF. The CDR3 nucleotides read TGTGCCAGCAGTTACTCGAAGCAGGGGCTCTATGGCTACACCTTC.